The entry that follows covers one T cell receptor beta chain sequence. This sample was taken from a study of blood T cell repertoires in COVID-19. Study as a whole: Sources were T cells, B-cell-depleted T cells, or PBMCs; the material itself was cDNA or gDNA.

Cohorts were assigned according to the clinical history that participants reported. Either two negative PCRs, clearance, or symptom resolution qualified Cohort 3 donors as recovered. Authors' data handling: Counts of nucleated cells, estimated from reference gene primer amplification, were obtained. Data came from immunoSEQ multiplex PCR; TCRdb stores just in-frame clones and leaves some out. The V and J calls and the clone size are those of that table, but D and trimming were determined from the DNA. This sample carries fewer than 250,000 clones, around 90% of them seen once, and the ten largest clones take around 8%. Germline V gene data show CDR1 as SGHRS and CDR2 as YFSETQ. The CDR3 runs 14 residues. Trimming pared 8 bases from V and 0 bases from J, leaving 15 bases between.

Sequenced input: PBMCs or T cells enriched from blood (not recorded which). The clonotype originates from a woman aged 18-29 years who had recovered from COVID-19. The chain couples TRBV5-1 to TRBJ2-7; D remains ambiguous. The CDR3 sequence: CASCPSSHSYEQYF. CDR3 nucleotide sequence: TGCGCCAGTTGCCCGTCCAGTCACTCCTACGAGCAGTACTTC.